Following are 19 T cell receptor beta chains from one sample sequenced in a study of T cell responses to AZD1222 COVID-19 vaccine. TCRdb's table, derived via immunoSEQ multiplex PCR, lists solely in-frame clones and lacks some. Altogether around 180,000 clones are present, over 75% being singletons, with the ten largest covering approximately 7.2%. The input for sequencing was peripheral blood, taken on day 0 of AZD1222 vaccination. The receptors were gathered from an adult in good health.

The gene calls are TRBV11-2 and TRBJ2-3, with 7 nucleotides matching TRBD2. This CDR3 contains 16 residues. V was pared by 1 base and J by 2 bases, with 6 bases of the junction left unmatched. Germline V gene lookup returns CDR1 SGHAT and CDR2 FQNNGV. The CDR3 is CASSLGSGGYTDTQYF. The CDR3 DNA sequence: TGTGCCAGCAGCTTAGGTTCGGGGGGATACACAGATACGCAGTATTTT.

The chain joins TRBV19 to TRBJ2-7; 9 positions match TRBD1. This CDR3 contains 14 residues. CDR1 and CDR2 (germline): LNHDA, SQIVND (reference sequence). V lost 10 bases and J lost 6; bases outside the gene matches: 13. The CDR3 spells CATSPGTGSSEQYV. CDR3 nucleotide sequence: TGTGCCACAAGCCCCGGGACAGGGAGTTCCGAGCAGTACGTC.

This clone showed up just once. The chain's CDR3 is CASSEAQAGAGEQYV. In DNA, the CDR3 is TGTGCCAGCAGTGAAGCGCAGGCGGGGGCGGGCGAGCAGTACGTC. The chain joins TRBV6-1 to TRBJ2-7, with D possibly being TRBD2 (7 bases). The CDR3 sequence is 15 residues long. The germline V and J ends were trimmed by 0 bases and 6 bases, with 15 bases remaining between them. Germline values: CDR1 MNHNS, CDR2 SASEGT.

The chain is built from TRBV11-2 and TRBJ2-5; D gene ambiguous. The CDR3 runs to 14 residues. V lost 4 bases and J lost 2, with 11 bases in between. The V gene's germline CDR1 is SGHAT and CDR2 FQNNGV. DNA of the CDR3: TGTGCCAGCAGCTCCCCGTGGGTTCAAGAGACCCAGTACTTC. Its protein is CASSSPWVQETQYF.

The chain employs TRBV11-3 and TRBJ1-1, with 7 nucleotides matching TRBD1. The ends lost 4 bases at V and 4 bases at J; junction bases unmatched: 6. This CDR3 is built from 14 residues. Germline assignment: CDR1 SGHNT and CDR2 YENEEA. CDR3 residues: CASSSNAGGTEAFF. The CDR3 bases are TGTGCCAGCAGCTCAAACGCAGGGGGCACTGAAGCTTTCTTT.

This chain's CDR3 is CASSPNRYNEQFF. DNA for the CDR3: TGTGCCAGCAGCCCAAACAGGTACAATGAGCAGTTCTTC. This chain connects TRBV7-2 to TRBJ2-1; TRBD1 is a possible D gene (5 bases). Trimming pared 5 bases from V and 4 bases from J, leaving 9 bases between. The CDR3 has 13 residues. Germline lookup yields CDR1 SGHTA and CDR2 FQGNSA.

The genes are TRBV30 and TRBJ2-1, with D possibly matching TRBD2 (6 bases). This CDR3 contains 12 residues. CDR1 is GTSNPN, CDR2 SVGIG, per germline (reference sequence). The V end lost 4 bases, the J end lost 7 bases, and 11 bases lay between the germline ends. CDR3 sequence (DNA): TGTGCCTGGAAAGTCGCGGGGAATGAGCAGTTCTTC. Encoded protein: CAWKVAGNEQFF. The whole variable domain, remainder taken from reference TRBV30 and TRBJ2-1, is SQTIHQWPATLVQPVGSPLSLECTVEGTSNPNLYWYRQAAGRGLQLLFYSVGIGQISSEVPQNLSASRPQDRQFILSSKKLLLSDSGFYLCAWKVAGNEQFFGPGTRLTVL.

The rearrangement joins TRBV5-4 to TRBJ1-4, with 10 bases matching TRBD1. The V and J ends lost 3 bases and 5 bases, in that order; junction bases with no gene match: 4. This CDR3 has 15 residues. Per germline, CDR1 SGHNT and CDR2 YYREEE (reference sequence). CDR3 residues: CASSSPGQGNEKLFF. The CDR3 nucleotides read TGTGCCAGCAGCTCTCCGGGACAGGGGAATGAAAAACTGTTTTTT.

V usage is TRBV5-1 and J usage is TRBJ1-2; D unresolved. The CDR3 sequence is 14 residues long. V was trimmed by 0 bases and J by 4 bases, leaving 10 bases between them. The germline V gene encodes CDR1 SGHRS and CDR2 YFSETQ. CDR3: CASSLDYQFYGYTF. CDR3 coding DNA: TGCGCCAGCAGCTTGGACTACCAGTTCTATGGCTACACCTTC.

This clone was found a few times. The CDR3 protein is CASSWGLAITDTQYF. DNA of the CDR3: TGTGCCAGCAGCTGGGGACTAGCGATCACAGATACGCAGTATTTT. The J gene is TRBJ2-3, the V gene TRBV5-4, with 10 bases matching TRBD2. Trimming removed 3 bases from V and 2 bases from J; junction bases left unmatched: 3. The germline V gene encodes CDR1 SGHNT and CDR2 YYREEE (reference sequence). CDR3 length equals 15 residues.

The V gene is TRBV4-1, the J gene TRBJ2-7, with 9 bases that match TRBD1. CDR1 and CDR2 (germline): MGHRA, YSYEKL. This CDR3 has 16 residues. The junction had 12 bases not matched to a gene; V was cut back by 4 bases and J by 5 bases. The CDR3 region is CASSPEPGTGSHEQYV. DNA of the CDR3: TGCGCCAGCAGCCCCGAGCCTGGGACAGGGTCCCACGAGCAGTACGTC.

CDR3 in DNA: TGTGCCAGCAGCGAAACAGGGGGCAGTTCAGACACTGAAGCTTTCTTT. Protein product: CASSETGGSSDTEAFF. The chain couples TRBV11-1 to TRBJ1-1; 9 positions match TRBD1. Germline V CDR1 and CDR2: SGHAT, FQDESV (reference sequence). V was pared by 5 bases and J by 3 bases, with 10 bases of the junction left unmatched. The CDR3 runs 16 residues.

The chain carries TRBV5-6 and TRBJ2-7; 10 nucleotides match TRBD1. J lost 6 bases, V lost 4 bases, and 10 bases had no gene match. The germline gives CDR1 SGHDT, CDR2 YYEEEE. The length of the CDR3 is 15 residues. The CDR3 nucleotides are TGTGCCAGCAGCGGTCCGGGACAGGGGTCTGGCGAGCAGTACTTC. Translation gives CASSGPGQGSGEQYF.

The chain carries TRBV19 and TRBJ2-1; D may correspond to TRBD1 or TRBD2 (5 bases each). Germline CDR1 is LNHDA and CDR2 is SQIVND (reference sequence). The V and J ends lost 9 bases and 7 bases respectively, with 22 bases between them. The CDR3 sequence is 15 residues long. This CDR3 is CASGKTGTGMNEQFF. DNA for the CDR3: TGTGCCAGCGGAAAGACCGGGACGGGAATGAATGAGCAGTTCTTC.

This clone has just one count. The CDR3 DNA follows: TGCGCCAGCAGTGACAAGAGGGCTCCGTGGACTGAAGCTTTCTTT. This sequence encodes CASSDKRAPWTEAFF. This chain joins TRBV10-1 and TRBJ1-1; D ambiguous. Looked up from germline, CDR1 is WNHNN and CDR2 is SYGVQD (reference sequence). The V gene lost 3 bases and the J gene lost 5 bases, with 16 bases spanning the gap. The CDR3 consists of 15 residues.

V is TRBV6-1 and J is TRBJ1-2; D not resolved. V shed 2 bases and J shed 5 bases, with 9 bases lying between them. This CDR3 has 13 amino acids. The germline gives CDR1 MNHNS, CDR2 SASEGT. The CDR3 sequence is CASSERATYGYTF. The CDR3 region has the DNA TGTGCCAGCAGTGAAAGGGCAACTTATGGCTACACCTTC.

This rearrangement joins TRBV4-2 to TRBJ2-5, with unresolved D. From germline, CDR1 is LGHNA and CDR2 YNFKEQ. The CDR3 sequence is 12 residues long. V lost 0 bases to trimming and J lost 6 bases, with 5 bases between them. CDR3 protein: CASSQDTKTQYF. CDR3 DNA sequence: TGTGCCAGCAGCCAAGATACCAAGACCCAGTACTTC.

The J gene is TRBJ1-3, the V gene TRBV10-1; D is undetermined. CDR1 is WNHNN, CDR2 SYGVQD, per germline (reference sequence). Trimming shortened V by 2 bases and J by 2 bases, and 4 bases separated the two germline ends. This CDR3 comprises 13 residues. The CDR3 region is CASSEGTGNTIYF. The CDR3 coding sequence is TGCGCCAGCAGTGAGGGAACTGGAAACACCATATATTTT.

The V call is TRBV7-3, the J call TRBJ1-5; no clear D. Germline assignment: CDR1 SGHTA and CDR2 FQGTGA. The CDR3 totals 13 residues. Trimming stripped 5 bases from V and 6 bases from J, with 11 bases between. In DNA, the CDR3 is TGTGCCAGCAGCCTAGAGTCCGGTCAGCCCCAGCATTTT. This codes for CASSLESGQPQHF. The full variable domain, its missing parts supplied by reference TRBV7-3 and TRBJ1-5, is GAGVSQTPSNKVTEKGKYVELRCDPISGHTALYWYRQSLGQGPEFLIYFQGTGAADDSGLPNDRFFAVRPEGSVSTLKIQRTERGDSAVYLCASSLESGQPQHFGDGTRLSIL.